The entry below gives a single T cell receptor beta chain sequence along with its context. The target antigen is unknown. This sample was taken from a study of beta chain features in type 1 diabetes. Study as a whole: On cell yields, gender and age, patients and healthy donors were similar.

Trimming left V 5 bases short and J 9 bases short, with 8 bases between. The germline V gene has CDR1 DFQATT and CDR2 SNEGSKA (reference sequence). The CDR3 is 10 residues long. Study findings and constraints: Researchers could not determine here whether HLA type influences TCRB rearrangement. Researchers reported that naive, central memory and Treg TCRB repertoires appeared more similar in patients than in healthy donors. The study found fewer insertions and more deletions at VDJ junctions in type 1 diabetes patients.

The entirety of the isolated RNA underwent reverse transcription, so expressed TCRB transcripts were sequenced. TCRdb keeps only in-frame clones here, not all; method: immunoSEQ multiplex PCR. The data contain 400,000 to 600,000 clones, roughly 31% of them singletons. This TCR was recovered from a man between 18 and 29 years old in good health. The sequenced sample consisted of naive CD4+ T cells from blood. The rearrangement links TRBV20-1 to TRBJ2-1; unclear D gene. This chain's CDR3 is CSAGVAEQFF. CDR3 DNA sequence: TGCAGTGCTGGTGTTGCTGAGCAGTTCTTC.